This note documents a single T cell receptor beta chain sequence. Its antigen remains unidentified. The V gene's germline CDR1 is MDHEN and CDR2 SYDVKM. With 3 bases clipped from V and 4 bases from J, the junction kept 3 bases outside the gene matches. The CDR3 sequence is 15 residues long. The record originates from a study of T cell responses to AZD1222 COVID-19 vaccine. Study results and limitations: Spike was spanned by vaccine-associated CD4 TCRs, with dominance at 160-218 and 743-854. Spike-specific TCR breadth and depth were elevated following two AZD1222 doses. Females made up more of the donors, who were largely white British, and clonal diversity may have come out too low. Unmutated variant regions are reportedly the target of nearly half of TCRs that are spike-specific.

The data were produced by immunoSEQ multiplex PCR, yet TCRdb's version contains in-frame clones alone and is incomplete. The sample lists 99,000 or so clones, 88% occurring once. This rearrangement joins TRBV28 to TRBJ2-1; TRBD2 matches at 10 bases. The receptor's source is an adult in good health. The input for sequencing was peripheral blood, taken on day 0 of AZD1222 vaccination. The CDR3 is CASSFGTSAYNEQFF. The CDR3 nucleotides are TGTGCCAGCAGTTTTGGGACTAGCGCTTACAATGAGCAGTTCTTC.